Listed here are 25 T cell receptor beta chains from one sample, sequenced in a study of T cell repertoires in aging, cancer and after chemotherapy. TCR beta rearrangements were amplified from peripheral blood genomic DNA. A mixed TRB-A/B primer pool amplified rearranged TRB by multiplex touch-down PCR. TCRdb re-analysed the multiplex PCR reads in MiXCR, keeping a single row per CDR3 protein. The sample holds some 3,200 distinct CDR3 sequences, 20% to 25% seen once. The sample comprised blood. These receptors were obtained from a human donor with a solid tumor.

This clonotype appeared a few times. The chain carries TRBV12-3 or TRBV12-4 and TRBJ1-6, with D maybe TRBD1 (5 bases). The CDR3 sequence is 13 residues long. The V end lost 9 bases, the J end lost 7 bases, and 13 bases lay between the germline ends. The CDR3 nucleotides read TGTGCCAGTTGTGGACAAGGAAATTCACCCCTCCACTTT. This sequence encodes CASCGQGNSPLHF.

The chain is built from TRBV12-3 or TRBV12-4 and TRBJ1-1; D unclear. Trimming removed 7 bases at V and 3 bases at J, with 15 bases between. The CDR3 contains 14 residues. CDR3 sequence: CASKAFGGDTEAFF. The CDR3 nucleotides read TGTGCCAGCAAAGCCTTCGGTGGCGACACTGAAGCTTTCTTT.

In this sample, this clonotype is medium-sized. The chain joins TRBV29-1 to TRBJ1-1, with D possibly matching TRBD1 (6 bases). The CDR3 extends over 14 amino acids. Germline V CDR1 and CDR2: SQVTM, ANQGSEA. The V end lost 7 bases, the J end lost 2 bases, and 17 bases lay between the germline ends. This chain's CDR3 is CSGSGARGNTEAFF. The CDR3 coding sequence is TGCAGCGGGTCGGGGGCTCGGGGAAACACTGAAGCTTTCTTT.

This clonotype is medium-sized by share. The CDR3 here is CSARNYGTNNEQFF. The CDR3 DNA is TGCAGTGCTAGGAACTACGGGACCAACAATGAGCAGTTCTTC. V is TRBV20-1 and J is TRBJ2-1; D is perhaps TRBD1 or TRBD2 (5 bases each). CDR1 and CDR2 (germline): DFQATT, SNEGSKA (reference sequence). The CDR3 contains 14 residues. Trimming took 3 bases from V and 5 from J, leaving 14 bases between them.

In this sample, this clonotype turned up a few times. The V call is TRBV11-2, the J call TRBJ2-2; possibly TRBD1 for D (6 bases). CDR1 and CDR2 (germline): SGHAT, FQNNGV. The CDR3 length is 16 residues. V gave up 4 bases and J gave up 0 bases, with 12 bases separating them. CDR3 loop: CASSSQGFANTGELFF. As DNA, the CDR3 is TGTGCCAGCAGCTCTCAGGGGTTCGCGAACACCGGGGAGCTGTTTTTT.

About this clonotype: A much larger clone differs from this one at a single base, so this may be a read error. The rearrangement uses TRBV5-6 and TRBJ2-1; D unresolved. The CDR3 has 15 residues. Between the trimmed V and J ends, which lost 6 bases and 2 bases, there was a span of 15 bases. In germline, CDR1 is SGHDT, CDR2 YYEEEE. DNA for the CDR3: TGTGCCAGCATCCAGATAGCCGCCCCCTACAATGAGCAGTTCTTC. Protein sequence: CASIQIAAPYNEQFF.

This clonotype qualifies as medium-sized. This rearrangement joins TRBV10-3 to TRBJ1-4, with TRBD1 matching over 8 bases. Trimming at V came to 6 bases and at J to 4 bases, leaving 4 bases not matched to a gene. CDR3 length: 14 residues. Looked up from germline, CDR1 is ENHRY and CDR2 is SYGVKD. DNA for the CDR3: TGTGCCATCAGGAGCGGACAGGGTAATGAAAAACTGTTTTTT. It encodes CAIRSGQGNEKLFF.

This chain joins TRBV6-2 or TRBV6-3 and TRBJ2-2; weak D call: TRBD2 (6 bases). The CDR3 loop spans 16 amino acids. Germline V lookup: CDR1 MNHEY, CDR2 SVGEGT. Trimming took off 5 bases at V and 0 bases at J, with 13 bases between the two ends. Here the CDR3 reads CASSVVAGPNTGELFF. The CDR3 DNA sequence: TGTGCCAGCAGTGTGGTGGCGGGACCGAACACCGGGGAGCTGTTTTTT.

This chain links TRBV4-3 with TRBJ2-5; TRBD2 aligns across 8 bases. The ends lost 0 bases at V and 5 bases at J; junction bases unmatched: 5. The germline V gene encodes CDR1 LGHNA and CDR2 YSLEER. The CDR3 length is 15 residues. CDR3 nucleotides: TGCGCCAGCAGCCAAGACGGGACTAGGTTGGAGACCCAGTACTTC. This translates into CASSQDGTRLETQYF.

This clonotype was found a few times. Its ends do not fully match the called genes, so a read error is possible. V is TRBV30 and J is TRBJ1-2; a weak D match, TRBD1 (6 bases). This CDR3 spans 11 amino acids. Germline lookup yields CDR1 GTSNPN and CDR2 SVGIG (reference sequence). Written as DNA, the CDR3 is TGTGCCTGGAGTGTATACAGGGAATCTTTCTTC. As protein: CAWSVYRESFF.

This clonotype is labeled as medium-sized. The CDR3 reads CASSEASGAPTDTQYF. The CDR3 bases are TGTGCCAGCAGTGAAGCAAGCGGGGCCCCCACAGATACGCAGTATTTT. The V call is TRBV6-6, the J call TRBJ2-3; 7 bases are shared with TRBD2. J was trimmed by 2 bases and V by 5 bases; bases with no gene match: 10. Germline values: CDR1 MNHNY, CDR2 SVGAGI (reference sequence). The CDR3 contains 16 residues.

This clonotype was detected only a few times. The rearrangement links TRBV13 to TRBJ1-5, with 9 bases identical to TRBD1. V dropped 5 bases and J dropped 1; count of bases not matched to a gene: 15. This CDR3 contains 19 residues. CDR1 is PRHDT and CDR2 is FYEKMQ in the germline V gene (reference sequence). This CDR3 reads CASSPPGQGEILSNQPQHF. The CDR3 nucleotides read TGTGCCAGCAGCCCTCCGGGACAGGGCGAAATTTTAAGCAATCAGCCCCAGCATTTT.

The V and J genes are TRBV27 and TRBJ2-1; D might be TRBD1 (6 bases). This CDR3 region has 16 residues. Trimming cost V 5 bases and J 3 bases, with 17 bases left between them. Germline assignment: CDR1 MNHEY and CDR2 SMNVEV (reference sequence). The CDR3, as DNA: TGTGCCAGCAGTCGTCCGGGGTCCAGGGGCTACAATGAGCAGTTCTTC. Translated, it gives CASSRPGSRGYNEQFF.

This clonotype showed up just a few times. The chain joins TRBV6-6 to TRBJ2-5; 7 nucleotides agree with TRBD2. From germline, CDR1 is MNHNY and CDR2 SVGAGI (reference sequence). The CDR3 is made up of 15 amino acids. Losses at the gene ends were 2 bases for V and 2 bases for J; bases not matched to a gene: 5. The CDR3 DNA follows: TGTGCCAGCAGTTACGGCGGGAGCCTGCAAGAGACCCAGTACTTC. Protein sequence: CASSYGGSLQETQYF.

Turning to this clonotype: Being one base from a much bigger clone, this may be a read error. The V call is TRBV19, the J call TRBJ1-2; maybe TRBD1 (6 bases). Germline loops: CDR1 LNHDA, CDR2 SQIVND (reference sequence). This CDR3 comprises 14 residues. V was trimmed by 6 bases and J by 4 bases, leaving 15 bases between them. CDR3 region: CASRPRKGGYGYTF. The CDR3 DNA sequence: TGTGCCAGTAGGCCACGGAAAGGGGGCTATGGCTACACCTTC.

This rearrangement joins TRBV5-6 to TRBJ2-3; D might be TRBD1 or TRBD2, each matching 5 bases. V lost 3 bases, J lost 7 bases, and 18 bases lay in between. Germline lookup yields CDR1 SGHDT and CDR2 YYEEEE. The CDR3 has 15 amino acids. The CDR3 DNA reads TGTGCCAGCAGCTCTACCGGGACCACCTTAAATACGCAGTATTTT. As protein: CASSSTGTTLNTQYF.

This clonotype is categorized as medium-sized. CDR3 amino acids: CSAPMGDEQFF. Here the CDR3 DNA reads TGCAGCGCCCCGATGGGGGATGAGCAGTTCTTC. The rearrangement links TRBV29-1 to TRBJ2-1; either TRBD1 or TRBD2 may fit D (5 bases each). The V end lost 7 bases, the J end lost 8 bases, and 12 bases lay between the germline ends. Germline V gene data show CDR1 as SQVTM and CDR2 as ANQGSEA. The CDR3 sequence is 11 residues long.

CDR3 protein: CASSFTDRGPLEQYF. The CDR3 DNA sequence: TGTGCCAGCAGCTTTACAGACAGGGGGCCACTCGAGCAGTACTTC. The gene calls are TRBV13 and TRBJ2-7; 10 bases fit TRBD1. Germline V gene data show CDR1 as PRHDT and CDR2 as FYEKMQ (reference sequence). Trimming at V came to 3 bases and at J to 6 bases, leaving 8 bases not matched to a gene. The CDR3 is 15 residues long.

This clonotype was counted a few times. The V call is TRBV5-5, the J call TRBJ1-2; tentative D call: TRBD1 (5 bases). V gave up 1 base and J gave up 8 bases, with 9 bases separating them. The CDR3 runs to 12 residues. Per the germline V gene, CDR1 is SGHKS and CDR2 is YYEKEE (reference sequence). The CDR3 loop is CASSLWGGGYTF. In DNA, the CDR3 is TGTGCCAGCAGCTTGTGGGGCGGCGGCTACACCTTC.

This clonotype has just a few counts. The rearrangement joins TRBV6-1 to TRBJ2-7, with TRBD2 identical over 7 bases. The V and J ends lost 5 bases and 3 bases, in that order; junction bases with no gene match: 7. The CDR3 is made up of 14 amino acids. Per germline, CDR1 MNHNS and CDR2 SASEGT. The DNA of the CDR3 is TGTGCCAGCAGTTGGGCGGGGAGGGACTACGAGCAGTACTTC. This sequence encodes CASSWAGRDYEQYF.

This chain connects TRBV5-1 to TRBJ2-7; weak D call: TRBD1 (6 bases). The germline V gene encodes CDR1 SGHRS and CDR2 YFSETQ. The CDR3 sequence is 13 residues long. The ends were cut back, 5 bases at V and 2 bases at J, with 11 bases in the middle. The CDR3 here is CASSWDKTYEQYF. The DNA of the CDR3 is TGCGCCAGCAGTTGGGACAAGACCTACGAGCAGTACTTC.

This chain links TRBV12-3 or TRBV12-4 with TRBJ2-1, with a tentative D call TRBD2 (6 bases). The CDR3 is made up of 12 amino acids. The V gene lost 3 bases and the J gene lost 10 bases, with 10 bases spanning the gap. The CDR3 DNA is TGTGCCAGCAGTTTTGGGGGGAGAGAGCAGTTCTTC. This translates into CASSFGGREQFF.

Judged by abundance, this clonotype is medium-sized. The V call is TRBV6-1, the J call TRBJ1-2; D not certain. This CDR3 spans 13 amino acids. The germline gives CDR1 MNHNS, CDR2 SASEGT. Trimming left V 3 bases short and J 8 bases short, with 13 bases between. Here the CDR3 DNA reads TGTGCCAGCAGTGAGACCCTCTTGGGAGGCTACACCTTC. Protein sequence: CASSETLLGGYTF.

By share, this clonotype ranks as medium-sized. The chain combines TRBV11-3 with TRBJ2-3; the match to TRBD2 covers 8 bases. The CDR3 contains 13 residues. Trimming removed 5 bases from V and 13 bases from J; junction bases left unmatched: 11. The V gene's germline CDR1 is SGHNT and CDR2 YENEEA. The CDR3 spells CASSQPRSGGKYF. CDR3 DNA sequence: TGTGCCAGCAGCCAACCGAGGAGCGGGGGAAAGTATTTT.

This clonotype occurred a few times. V is TRBV6-1 and J is TRBJ2-7; 11 nucleotides line up with TRBD1. The CDR3 spans 15 residues. J was trimmed by 3 bases and V by 10 bases; bases with no gene match: 11. The germline gives CDR1 MNHNS, CDR2 SASEGT. The CDR3 sequence is CATDAGTGGYYEQYF. The DNA for the CDR3 is TGTGCCACGGACGCTGGGACAGGGGGTTACTACGAGCAGTACTTC.